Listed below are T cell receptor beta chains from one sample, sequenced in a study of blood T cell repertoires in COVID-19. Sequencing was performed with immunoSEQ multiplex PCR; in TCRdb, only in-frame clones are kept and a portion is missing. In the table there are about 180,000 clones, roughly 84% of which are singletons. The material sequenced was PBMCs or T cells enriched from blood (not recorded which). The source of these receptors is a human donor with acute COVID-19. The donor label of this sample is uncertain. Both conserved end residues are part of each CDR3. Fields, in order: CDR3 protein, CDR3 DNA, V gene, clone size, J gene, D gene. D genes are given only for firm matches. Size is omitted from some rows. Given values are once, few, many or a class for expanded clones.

CASSLPGGDTGELFF,TGCGCCAGCAGCTTGCCGGGGGGAGACACCGGGGAGCTGTTTTTT,TRBV5-1,-,TRBJ2-2,TRBD2
CAWSNWRGREEKAFF,TGTGCCTGGAGTAACTGGAGGGGGCGGGAGGAAAAAGCTTTCTTT,TRBV30,once,TRBJ1-1,TRBD1
CASSLPGDEAFF,TGTGCCAGCAGTCTACCGGGAGACGAAGCTTTCTTT,TRBV12-3/TRBV12-4,-,TRBJ1-1,-
CAISESGRERAFF,TGTGCCATCAGTGAGTCGGGGAGGGAACGAGCTTTCTTT,TRBV10-3,-,TRBJ1-1,-
CASSRQRGGSTDTQYF,TGTGCCAGCTCACGGCAGCGGGGGGGTAGCACAGATACGCAGTATTTT,TRBV18,-,TRBJ2-3,TRBD2
CASRAGPNYGYTF,TGTGCCAGTAGGGCAGGGCCTAACTATGGCTACACCTTC,TRBV19,-,TRBJ1-2,-
CASSLVDRAEAFF,TGTGCCAGCTCCCTTGTCGACAGGGCTGAAGCTTTCTTT,TRBV19,-,TRBJ1-1,TRBD1
CASSYPRSRNTEAFF,TGTGCCAGCAGTTACCCCCGGAGCAGGAACACTGAAGCTTTCTTT,TRBV6-5,-,TRBJ1-1,-
CAISLGQGNEQYF,TGTGCCATCAGTCTTGGACAGGGGAACGAGCAGTACTTC,TRBV10-3,-,TRBJ2-7,TRBD1
CSVARQNYGYTF,TGCAGCGTTGCGAGGCAGAACTATGGCTACACCTTC,TRBV29-1,-,TRBJ1-2,-
CASTTGVYNSPLHF,TGTGCCAGTACCACAGGGGTATATAATTCACCCCTCCACTTT,TRBV19,-,TRBJ1-6,TRBD1
CASSSRTGSDEQFF,TGTGCCAGCAGCTCCCGGACAGGGTCGGATGAGCAGTTCTTC,TRBV9,-,TRBJ2-1,TRBD1
CASSFYRQVSYNEQFF,TGTGCCAGCAGTTTCTATCGACAGGTCTCCTACAATGAGCAGTTCTTC,TRBV28,-,TRBJ2-1,-
CASGLGQASYEQYF,TGTGCTAGTGGTTTGGGACAGGCGTCCTACGAGCAGTACTTC,TRBV12-5,-,TRBJ2-7,-
CASRDGTGADEQYF,TGTGCCAGCAGAGACGGGACAGGGGCGGACGAGCAGTACTTC,TRBV2,once,TRBJ2-7,TRBD1
CASSPGQGWGTEAFF,TGCGCCAGCAGCCCCGGACAGGGTTGGGGCACTGAAGCTTTCTTT,TRBV5-1,-,TRBJ1-1,TRBD1
CASSFGTAIYEQYF,TGTGCCAGCAGCTTCGGGACTGCTATATACGAGCAGTACTTC,TRBV7-2,-,TRBJ2-7,-
CASSTRGGELFF,TGTGCCAGTAGTACTAGGGGAGGGGAGCTGTTTTTT,TRBV19,-,TRBJ2-2,-
CASSSPRGKPGNTIYF,TGTGCCAGCAGCTCCCCAAGAGGGAAACCTGGAAACACCATATATTTT,TRBV11-2,once,TRBJ1-3,-
CASSSRSETDTQYF,TGCGCCAGCAGCTCCCGCTCCGAGACAGATACGCAGTATTTT,TRBV5-1,-,TRBJ2-3,-
CASSLRDRGHTEAFF,TGTGCCAGCAGCTTGCGGGACAGGGGCCACACTGAAGCTTTCTTT,TRBV5-4,-,TRBJ1-1,TRBD1
CASSYGGVGGELFF,TGTGCCAGCAGTTACGGAGGGGTGGGCGGGGAGCTGTTTTTT,TRBV6-9,once,TRBJ2-2,-
CASSLGSNYGYTF,TGTGCCAGCAGCTTGGGTAGCAACTATGGCTACACCTTC,TRBV5-4,-,TRBJ1-2,-
CASSPTSGGAGETQYF,TGTGCCAGCTCACCCACTAGCGGGGGGGCCGGAGAGACCCAGTACTTC,TRBV18,-,TRBJ2-5,TRBD2
CAWSIGTTYEQYF,TGTGCCTGGAGTATCGGGACAACCTACGAGCAGTACTTC,TRBV30,-,TRBJ2-7,-
CASSTTGNTEAFF,TGTGCCAGCAGCACTACGGGGAACACTGAAGCTTTCTTT,TRBV7-6,-,TRBJ1-1,-
CASSQGLGRENIQYF,TGCGCCAGCAGCCAAGGATTAGGCAGGGAAAACATTCAGTACTTC,TRBV4-3,-,TRBJ2-4,-
CASSSRPGHPDETYEQYF,TGCGCCAGCAGCTCGAGACCGGGACACCCGGACGAGACCTACGAGCAGTACTTC,TRBV5-1,-,TRBJ2-7,-
CASSLRARWDRGPNEKLFF,TGTGCCAGCAGCTTAAGAGCCAGATGGGACAGGGGACCTAATGAAAAACTGTTTTTT,TRBV7-9,-,TRBJ1-4,TRBD1
CASSFWTAADTQYF,TGCGCCAGCAGCTTCTGGACAGCGGCAGATACGCAGTATTTT,TRBV5-1,once,TRBJ2-3,-
CASNQGQGTDTQYF,TGTGCCAGCAACCAAGGGCAGGGAACAGATACGCAGTATTTT,TRBV9,-,TRBJ2-3,-
CASNRGQNQPQHF,TGTGCCAGTAACAGGGGACAAAATCAGCCCCAGCATTTT,TRBV19,once,TRBJ1-5,TRBD1
CASSEMGQFSGNTIYF,TGTGCCAGCAGTGAAATGGGCCAATTCTCTGGAAACACCATATATTTT,TRBV2,-,TRBJ1-3,-
CAWQLQGFLSGNTIYF,TGTGCCTGGCAACTTCAGGGATTCCTCTCTGGAAACACCATATATTTT,TRBV30,-,TRBJ1-3,-
CASSFTGHQETQYF,TGTGCCAGCAGCTTTACGGGACATCAAGAGACCCAGTACTTC,TRBV7-2,-,TRBJ2-5,-
CASSLQTGLYNQPQHF,TGTGCCAGCAGCTTGCAGACAGGGTTATACAATCAGCCCCAGCATTTT,TRBV5-5,-,TRBJ1-5,TRBD1
CASSRGQAGGYTF,TGTGCCAGCAGCCGCGGACAGGCGGGTGGCTACACCTTC,TRBV14,-,TRBJ1-2,TRBD1
CASSPATDEQFF,TGTGCCAGCAGTCCTGCTACCGATGAGCAGTTCTTC,TRBV6-6,-,TRBJ2-1,-
CATSDQTGGRETQYF,TGTGCCACCAGTGATCAGACAGGGGGTCGGGAGACCCAGTACTTC,TRBV24-1,-,TRBJ2-5,TRBD1
CASSIGRGAGGVTDTQYF,TGTGCCAGTAGTATCGGGAGAGGAGCGGGGGGCGTCACAGATACGCAGTATTTT,TRBV19,-,TRBJ2-3,TRBD2
CASRLGTGGGQPQHF,TGTGCCAGCAGGCTAGGGACAGGGGGAGGTCAGCCCCAGCATTTT,TRBV27,-,TRBJ1-5,TRBD1
CASSIGRGRLMNTEAFF,TGTGCCAGTAGTATAGGGAGGGGCCGCTTAATGAACACTGAAGCTTTCTTT,TRBV19,-,TRBJ1-1,-